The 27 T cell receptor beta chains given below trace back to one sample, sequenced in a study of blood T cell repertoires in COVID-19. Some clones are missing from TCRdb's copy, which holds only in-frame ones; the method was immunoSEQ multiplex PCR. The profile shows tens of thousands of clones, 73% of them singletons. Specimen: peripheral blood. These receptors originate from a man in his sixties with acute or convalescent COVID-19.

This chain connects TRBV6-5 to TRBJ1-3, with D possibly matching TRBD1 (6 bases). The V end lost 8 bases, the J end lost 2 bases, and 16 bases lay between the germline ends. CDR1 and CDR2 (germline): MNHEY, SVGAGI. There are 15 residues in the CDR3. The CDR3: CASQDRPNAGNTIYF. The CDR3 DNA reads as TGTGCCAGCCAGGACAGACCCAACGCTGGAAACACCATATATTTT.

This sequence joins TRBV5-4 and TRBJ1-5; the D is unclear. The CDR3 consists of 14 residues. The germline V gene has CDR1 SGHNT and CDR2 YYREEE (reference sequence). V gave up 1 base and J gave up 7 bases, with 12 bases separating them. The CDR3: CASSLLWRPQPQHF. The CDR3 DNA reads TGTGCCAGCAGCTTGCTCTGGCGGCCGCAGCCCCAGCATTTT.

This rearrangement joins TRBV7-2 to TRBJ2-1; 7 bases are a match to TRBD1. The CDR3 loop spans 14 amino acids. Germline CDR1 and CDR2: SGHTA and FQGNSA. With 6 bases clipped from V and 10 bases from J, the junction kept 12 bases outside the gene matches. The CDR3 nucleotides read TGTGCCAGCAGGCGACAGGGTGGAGCGCCCGAGCAGTTCTTC. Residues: CASRRQGGAPEQFF.

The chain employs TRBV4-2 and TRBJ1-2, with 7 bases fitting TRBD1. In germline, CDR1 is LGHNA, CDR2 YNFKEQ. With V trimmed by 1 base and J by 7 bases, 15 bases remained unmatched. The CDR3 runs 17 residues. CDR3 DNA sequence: TGTGCCAGCAGCCAAGTACCCCCCGCTAGACAGGGTGGTGGCTACACCTTC. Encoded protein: CASSQVPPARQGGGYTF.

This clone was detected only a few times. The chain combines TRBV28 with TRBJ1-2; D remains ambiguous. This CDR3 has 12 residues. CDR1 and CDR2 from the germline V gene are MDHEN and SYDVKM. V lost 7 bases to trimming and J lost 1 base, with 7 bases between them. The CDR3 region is CASKTSNYGYTF. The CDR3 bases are TGTGCCAGCAAAACAAGTAACTATGGCTACACCTTC.

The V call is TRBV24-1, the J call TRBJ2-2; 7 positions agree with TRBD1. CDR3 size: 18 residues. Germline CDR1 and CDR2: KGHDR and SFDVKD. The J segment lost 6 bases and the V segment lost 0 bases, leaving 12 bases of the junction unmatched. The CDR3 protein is CATSDLGTDLFSAGELFF. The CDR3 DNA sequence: TGTGCCACCAGTGATTTGGGGACAGACCTTTTCAGCGCCGGGGAGCTGTTTTTT.

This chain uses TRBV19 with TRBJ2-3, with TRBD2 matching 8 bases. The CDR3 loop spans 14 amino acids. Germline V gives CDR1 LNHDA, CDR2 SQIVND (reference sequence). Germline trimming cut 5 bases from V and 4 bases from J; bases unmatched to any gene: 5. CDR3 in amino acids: CASSAGLAADTQYF. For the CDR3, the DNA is TGTGCCAGTAGTGCCGGACTAGCCGCAGATACGCAGTATTTT. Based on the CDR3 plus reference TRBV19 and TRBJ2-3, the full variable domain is DGGITQSPKYLFRKEGQNVTLSCEQNLNHDAMYWYRQDPGQGLRLIYYSQIVNDFQKGDIAEGYSVSREKKESFPLTVTSAQKNPTAFYLCASSAGLAADTQYFGPGTRLTVL.

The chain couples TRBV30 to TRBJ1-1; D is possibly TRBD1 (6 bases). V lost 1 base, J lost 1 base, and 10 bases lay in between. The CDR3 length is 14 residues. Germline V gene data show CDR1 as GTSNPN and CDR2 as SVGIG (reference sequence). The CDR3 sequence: CAWSAPTGNTEAFF. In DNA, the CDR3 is TGTGCCTGGAGTGCCCCGACAGGGAACACTGAAGCTTTCTTT. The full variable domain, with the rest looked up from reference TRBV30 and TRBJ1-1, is SQTIHQWPATLVQPVGSPLSLECTVEGTSNPNLYWYRQAAGRGLQLLFYSVGIGQISSEVPQNLSASRPQDRQFILSSKKLLLSDSGFYLCAWSAPTGNTEAFFGQGTRLTVV.

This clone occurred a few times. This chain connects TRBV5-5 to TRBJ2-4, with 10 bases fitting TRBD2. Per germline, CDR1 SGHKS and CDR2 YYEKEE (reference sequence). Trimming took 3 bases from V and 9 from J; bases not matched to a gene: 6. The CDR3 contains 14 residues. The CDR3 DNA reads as TGTGCCAGCAGCTCAGGGACTAGCGAAACCATTCAGTACTTC. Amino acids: CASSSGTSETIQYF.

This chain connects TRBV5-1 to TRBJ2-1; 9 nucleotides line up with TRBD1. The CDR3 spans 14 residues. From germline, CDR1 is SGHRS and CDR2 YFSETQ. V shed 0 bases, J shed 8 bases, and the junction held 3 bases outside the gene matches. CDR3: CASSLGQGGDEQFF. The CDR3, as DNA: TGCGCCAGCAGCTTGGGACAGGGGGGCGATGAGCAGTTCTTC.

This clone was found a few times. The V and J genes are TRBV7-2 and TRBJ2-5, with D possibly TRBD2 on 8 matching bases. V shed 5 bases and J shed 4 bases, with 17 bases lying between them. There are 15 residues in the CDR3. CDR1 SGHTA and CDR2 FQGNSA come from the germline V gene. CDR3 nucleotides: TGTGCCAGCAGCACTCGGGACAGCGGGGGAGAGACCCAGTACTTC. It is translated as CASSTRDSGGETQYF.

The CDR3 coding sequence is TGTGTCAGAAGCTTAGAGGCAGGGGGGTCCTCGGGTGGGGCCAACGTCCTGACTTTC. Its translation: CVRSLEAGGSSGGANVLTF. This sequence joins TRBV7-5 and TRBJ2-6; the table's D call, TRBD1, has no DNA check behind it. TRBV7-5 is deemed a pseudogene. The CDR3 is 19 amino acids.

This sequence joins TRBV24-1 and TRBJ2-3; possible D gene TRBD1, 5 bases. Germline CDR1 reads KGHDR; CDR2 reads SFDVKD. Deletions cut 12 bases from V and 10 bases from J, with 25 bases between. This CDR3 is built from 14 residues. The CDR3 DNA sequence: TGTGCCGCCCAGAGCCGGGCCGACAGTTCAGCGCAGTATTTT. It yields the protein CAAQSRADSSAQYF.

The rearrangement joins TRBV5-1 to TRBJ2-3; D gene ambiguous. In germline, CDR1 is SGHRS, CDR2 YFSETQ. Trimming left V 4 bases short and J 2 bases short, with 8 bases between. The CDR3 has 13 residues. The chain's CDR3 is CASSPELTDTQYF. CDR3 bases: TGCGCCAGCAGCCCCGAGCTCACAGATACGCAGTATTTT.

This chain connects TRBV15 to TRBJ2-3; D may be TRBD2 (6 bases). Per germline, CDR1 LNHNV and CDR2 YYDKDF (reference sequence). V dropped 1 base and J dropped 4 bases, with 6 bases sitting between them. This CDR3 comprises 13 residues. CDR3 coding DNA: TGTGCCACCAGCAGAGCGGGGGCAGATACGCAGTATTTT. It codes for CATSRAGADTQYF.

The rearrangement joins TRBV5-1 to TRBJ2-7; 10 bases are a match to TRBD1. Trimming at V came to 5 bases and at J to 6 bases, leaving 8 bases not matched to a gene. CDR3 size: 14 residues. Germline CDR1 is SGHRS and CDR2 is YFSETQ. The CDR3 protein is CASRYGDRGSEQYF. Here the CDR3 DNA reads TGCGCCAGCAGATACGGGGACAGGGGTTCCGAGCAGTACTTC.

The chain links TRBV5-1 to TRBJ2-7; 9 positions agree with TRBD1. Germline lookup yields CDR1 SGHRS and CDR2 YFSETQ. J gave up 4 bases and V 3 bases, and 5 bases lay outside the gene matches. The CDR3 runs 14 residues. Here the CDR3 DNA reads TGCGCCAGCAGCTACCGGGACAGGGAATACGAGCAGTACTTC. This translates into CASSYRDREYEQYF.

CDR3 amino acids: CASSQVGGTRNIQYF. The CDR3 DNA reads TGTGCCAGCAGCCAAGTGGGGGGAACCCGAAACATTCAGTACTTC. The chain is built from TRBV3-1 (or the pseudogene TRBV3-2) and TRBJ2-4; TRBD2 is a possible D gene (6 bases). CDR3 length: 15 residues. Trimming removed 1 base at V and 6 bases at J, with 13 bases between. CDR1 LGHDT and CDR2 YNNKEL come from the germline V gene (reference sequence).

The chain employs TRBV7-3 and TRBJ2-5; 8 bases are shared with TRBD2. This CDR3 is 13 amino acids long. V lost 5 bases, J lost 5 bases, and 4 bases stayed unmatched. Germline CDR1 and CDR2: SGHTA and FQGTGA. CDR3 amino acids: CASSTRGEETQYF. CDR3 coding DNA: TGTGCCAGCAGCACGCGGGGGGAGGAGACCCAGTACTTC.

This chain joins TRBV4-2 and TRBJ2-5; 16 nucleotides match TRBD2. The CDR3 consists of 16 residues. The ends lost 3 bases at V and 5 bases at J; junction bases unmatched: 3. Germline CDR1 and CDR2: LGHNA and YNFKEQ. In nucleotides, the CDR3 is TGTGCCAGCAGCCAGGGGACTAGCGGGAGGGGGGAGACCCAGTACTTC. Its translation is CASSQGTSGRGETQYF.

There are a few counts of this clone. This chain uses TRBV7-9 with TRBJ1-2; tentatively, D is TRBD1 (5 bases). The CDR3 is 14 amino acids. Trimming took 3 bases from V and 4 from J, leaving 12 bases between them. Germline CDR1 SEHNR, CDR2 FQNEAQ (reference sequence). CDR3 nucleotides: TGTGCCAGCAGCTTCGAGACAGTCTCCTATGGCTACACCTTC. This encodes CASSFETVSYGYTF. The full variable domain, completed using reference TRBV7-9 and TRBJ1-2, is DTGVSQNPRHKITKRGQNVTFRCDPISEHNRLYWYRQTLGQGPEFLTYFQNEAQLEKSRLLSDRFSAERPKGSFSTLEIQRTEQGDSAMYLCASSFETVSYGYTFGSGTRLTVV.

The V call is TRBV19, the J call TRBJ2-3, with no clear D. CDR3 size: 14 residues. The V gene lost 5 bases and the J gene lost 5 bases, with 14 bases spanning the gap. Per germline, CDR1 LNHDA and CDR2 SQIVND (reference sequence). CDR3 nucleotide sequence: TGTGCCAGTAGTGGTGGCCCGAGGAAAGATACGCAGTATTTT. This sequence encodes CASSGGPRKDTQYF. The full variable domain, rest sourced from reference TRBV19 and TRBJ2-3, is DGGITQSPKYLFRKEGQNVTLSCEQNLNHDAMYWYRQDPGQGLRLIYYSQIVNDFQKGDIAEGYSVSREKKESFPLTVTSAQKNPTAFYLCASSGGPRKDTQYFGPGTRLTVL.

CDR3 sequence (DNA): TGTGCCCACCTTTGCGGGGAGAGATTGGGGGAGACCCAGTACTTC. Translated: CAHLCGERLGETQYF. V gene TRBV19 combines with J gene TRBJ2-5; D perhaps matches TRBD2 (6 bases). Germline V gene sequence: CDR1 LNHDA, CDR2 SQIVND (reference sequence). Trimming took off 11 bases at V and 5 bases at J, with 24 bases between the two ends. This CDR3 is 15 amino acids long.

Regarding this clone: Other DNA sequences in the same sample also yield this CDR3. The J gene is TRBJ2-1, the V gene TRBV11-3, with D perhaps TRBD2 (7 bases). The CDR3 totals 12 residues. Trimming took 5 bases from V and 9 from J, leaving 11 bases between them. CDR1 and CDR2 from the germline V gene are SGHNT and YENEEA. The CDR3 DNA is TGTGCCAGCAGCCTGAGGGGGGGTGAGCAGTTCTTC. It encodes CASSLRGGEQFF.

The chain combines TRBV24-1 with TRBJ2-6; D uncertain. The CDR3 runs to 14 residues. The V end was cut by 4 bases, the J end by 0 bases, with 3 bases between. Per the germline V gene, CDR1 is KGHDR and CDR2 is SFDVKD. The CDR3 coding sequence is TGTGCCACCAGTGAGAGCTCTGGGGCCAACGTCCTGACTTTC. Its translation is CATSESSGANVLTF.

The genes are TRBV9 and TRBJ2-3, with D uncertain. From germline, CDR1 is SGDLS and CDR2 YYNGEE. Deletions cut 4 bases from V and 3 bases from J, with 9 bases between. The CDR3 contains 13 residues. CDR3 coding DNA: TGTGCCAGCAGCCTCAGTCATACAGATACGCAGTATTTT. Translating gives CASSLSHTDTQYF.

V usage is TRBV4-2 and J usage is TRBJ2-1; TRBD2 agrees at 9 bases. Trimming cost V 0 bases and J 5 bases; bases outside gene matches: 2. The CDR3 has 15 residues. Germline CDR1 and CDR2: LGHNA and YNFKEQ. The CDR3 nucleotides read TGTGCCAGCAGCCAAGACCTAGCGGGAAACAATGAGCAGTTCTTC. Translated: CASSQDLAGNNEQFF.